This TCR beta chain was recorded in a study of spatial heterogeneity in lung cancer. The time point is: sample taken at primary tumor resection. Untreated early-stage non-small cell lung cancer patients, fewer than 85 in total, were the donors. Researchers sequenced whole RNA taken from tumor, nontumor lung or frozen PBMC without sorting. TCRdb re-derived calls from the 5' RACE reads in MiXCR, one entry per CDR3 protein. The table includes fewer than 16,000 distinct CDR3 sequences, 3.6% detected once. This clonotype was counted ten times or more. The library was designed around alpha chains, so this beta chain is a stray read whose abundance carries little weight. Trimming took 6 bases from V and 5 from J; bases not matched to a gene: 5. The CDR3 length is 14 residues.

The chain combines TRBV12-3 or TRBV12-4 with TRBJ1-2; TRBD1 matches 11 bases. This clonotype was obtained from a male donor with early-stage non-small cell lung cancer. The sequencing here drew on normal lung tissue next to the tumor, taken at surgery. Here the CDR3 reads CASRAGQGAYGYTF. CDR3 coding DNA: TGTGCCAGCAGAGCTGGACAGGGGGCTTATGGCTACACCTTC.